This T cell receptor (beta chain) derives from a study of T-cell reconstitution after alpha-beta-depleted transplantation in children. Study outcomes and limitations: By about two months after transplant, alpha-beta T cells reportedly arose from several hundred graft clones that had expanded. One year post-transplant, T-cell counts and diversity were largely derived from T cells produced anew.

A TCRbeta library incorporating unique molecular identifiers was prepared. TCRdb processed the PCR reads anew with MiXCR; each CDR3 protein has one entry. The repertoire holds around 300,000 distinct CDR3 sequences, with about 9.9% as singletons. This clonotype was picked up a small number of times. Its specificity is not known. J was trimmed by 2 bases and V by 7 bases; bases with no gene match: 10. Per the germline V gene, CDR1 is MNHEY and CDR2 is SVGEGT. The CDR3 loop spans 16 amino acids. This receptor was taken from a male patient aged 2-15 years who had a stem cell transplant for chronic granulomatous disease, so the T cells may come from the graft donor. The chain carries TRBV6-2 or TRBV6-3 and TRBJ2-3, with 9 positions matching TRBD2. Sequenced here: peripheral blood, sampled 180 days after TCRalphabeta/CD19-depleted stem cell transplant. The CDR3 DNA is TGTGCCAGCAAACGAACAGCGGGAGGTTTCACAGATACGCAGTATTTT. Translated, it gives CASKRTAGGFTDTQYF.